This paragraph covers one T cell receptor (beta chain) sequence. The antigen is not known. This was the immunoSEQ version 4 assay in survey mode. Only in-frame clones appear in the TCRdb table, and some are missing; sequencing was by immunoSEQ multiplex PCR. The sample contains roughly 48,000 clones, 88% of which appear only once. The data derive from a study of persistence of HIV-infected CD4 T cells. Looking at the study overall: Donors had been on suppressive ART for a median of approximately eight years. Blood samples, up to roughly 200 mL, came from multiple time points, except two leukapheresis donors sampled once.

Trimming shortened V by 6 bases and J by 1 base, and 10 bases separated the two germline ends. CDR1 is MNHEY and CDR2 is SVGAGI in the germline V gene. The CDR3 totals 14 residues. Cells were stimulated nonspecifically with anti-CD3/anti-CD28 magnetic beads. Sorting of responding CD4+ T cells relied on upregulated CD40 ligand together with CD69. General study results and limits: TCR oligoclonality correlated with proviral oligoclonality in the same sorted populations. Antigen-responding cells were enriched for degenerate expanded CDR3beta sequences.

The sequence was collected from an adult woman with HIV who was CMV-seropositive. The chain recombines TRBV6-5 with TRBJ2-4; D is perhaps TRBD1 (5 bases). This specimen consisted of CD4+ T cells sorted from PBMCs after roughly 18-hour stimulation, obtained from a patient who received antiretroviral therapy. The chain's CDR3 is CASRQGVAKNIQYF. CDR3 sequence (DNA): TGTGCCAGCAGGCAAGGGGTTGCCAAAAACATTCAGTACTTC.